Ten or more counts support the clone carrying this T cell receptor beta chain. Its antigen is undetermined. The library was built from about 0.4 ug RNA with molecular barcoded adaptors for alpha/delta and beta/gamma chains. TCRdb passed the reads through MiXCR, listing each CDR3 protein once. There are 46,000 or so distinct CDR3 sequences in the sample; approximately 18% occur only once, and over 15% lies in the top ten. These data belong to a study of read filtering for tumor transcriptome and immune sequencing. Study-wide results and limits: IR-seq and RNA-seq agreed better without single-read clonotypes.

This receptor was taken from a donor at least 40 years old with multiple myeloma. Sequences were obtained from a population of CD138-negative cells sorted from bone marrow.

The CDR3 coding sequence is TGCAGCGTCACAGGGGCCCTAGGAGAGCCCCAGCATTTT. It translates to CSVTGALGEPQHF. The V call is TRBV29-1, the J call TRBJ1-5; TRBD1 matches 7 bases. V lost 6 bases and J lost 8; bases outside the gene matches: 10. The length of the CDR3 is 13 residues. Germline-derived CDR1 and CDR2 are SQVTM and ANQGSEA.